Following are 31 T cell receptor beta chains from one sample sequenced in a study of shared clonotypes between healthy human individuals (dated by TCRdb to 2020 to 2022). Libraries were built with the immunoSEQ multiplex PCR assay. The immuneACCESS repertoire file appears here via TCRdb, limited to in-frame rearrangements. These files lack a portion of the clones; in checked studies, under half of the deficit traces to unresolved V genes, and the cause of the others is not known. This sample lists millions of clones; roughly 94% were detected once. The ten largest clonotypes hold roughly 0.13% of the sample. The sequencing input was naive CD4+ T cells sorted from blood. The intended sense of this specimen's cell subset or site label: CD45RA+ positively selected. These receptors came from a man between 18 and 35 years old in good health.

The V and J genes are TRBV7-9 and TRBJ2-7; possible D gene TRBD2, 7 bases. The CDR3 sequence is 15 residues long. Trimming removed 5 bases from V and 0 bases from J, with 14 bases in between. Germline loops: CDR1 SEHNR, CDR2 FQNEAQ (reference sequence). The DNA for the CDR3 is TGTGCCAGCAGCCGCCCGGGGGGCAACTCCTACGAGCAGTACTTC. Translated, it gives CASSRPGGNSYEQYF. The full variable domain, its missing parts supplied by reference TRBV7-9 and TRBJ2-7, is DTGVSQNPRHKITKRGQNVTFRCDPISEHNRLYWYRQTLGQGPEFLTYFQNEAQLEKSRLLSDRFSAERPKGSFSTLEIQRTEQGDSAMYLCASSRPGGNSYEQYFGPGTRLTVT.

This chain joins TRBV7-9 and TRBJ1-1; no definite D call. Germline loops: CDR1 SEHNR, CDR2 FQNEAQ (reference sequence). This CDR3 spans 16 amino acids. With 0 bases removed from V and 5 bases from J, the gap between germline ends came to 16 bases. For the CDR3, the DNA is TGTGCCAGCAGCTTAGCGCTGAAGGTCCGGAAGACTGAAGCTTTCTTT. This encodes CASSLALKVRKTEAFF.

This chain uses TRBV5-1 with TRBJ1-2; a weak D match, TRBD1 (6 bases). Trimming took 1 base from V and 6 from J, leaving 7 bases between them. This CDR3 has 12 amino acids. Germline V CDR1 and CDR2: SGHRS, YFSETQ. CDR3 sequence reads: CASSLNRDGYTF. DNA of the CDR3: TGCGCCAGCAGCTTGAACAGGGATGGCTACACCTTC.

Regarding this clone: Other nucleotide sequences from this sample produce the same CDR3. This chain links TRBV10-3 with TRBJ2-5; no definite D call. Trimming cost V 3 bases and J 5 bases, with 4 bases left between them. CDR1 is ENHRY, CDR2 SYGVKD, per germline. The CDR3 is 11 residues long. CDR3 nucleotides: TGTGCCATCAGTGATTCGGAGACCCAGTACTTC. Translating it yields CAISDSETQYF.

The chain carries TRBV2 and TRBJ2-2; the match to TRBD2 covers 8 bases. In germline, CDR1 is SNHLY, CDR2 FYNNEI. V shed 3 bases and J 5 bases; nucleotides not matched to a gene: 5. The CDR3 sequence is 15 residues long. The CDR3 nucleotides are TGTGCCAGCAGTGATCCGGGACTAGTTACCGGGGAGCTGTTTTTT. This sequence encodes CASSDPGLVTGELFF.

This clone was counted once. J is TRBJ1-2 and V is TRBV6-5; TRBD1 is a possible D gene (5 bases). Germline V lookup: CDR1 MNHEY, CDR2 SVGAGI. The CDR3 has 15 amino acids. The ends were cut back, 0 bases at V and 1 base at J, with 9 bases in the middle. The CDR3, as DNA: TGTGCCAGCAGTTACTCTATCGACAGTAACTATGGCTACACCTTC. Residues: CASSYSIDSNYGYTF.

J is TRBJ1-5 and V is TRBV15; D perhaps matches TRBD1 (5 bases). Germline CDR1 LNHNV, CDR2 YYDKDF (reference sequence). Trimming removed 6 bases from V and 7 bases from J, with 13 bases in between. The CDR3 is 13 amino acids. The CDR3 DNA follows: TGTGCCACCAGTCAGGGTACGACGCAGCCCCAGCATTTT. Its protein is CATSQGTTQPQHF.

This chain uses TRBV15 with TRBJ2-2, with D maybe TRBD1 (6 bases). Trimming took 1 base from V and 0 from J, leaving 15 bases between them. The CDR3 runs 18 residues. CDR1 is LNHNV and CDR2 is YYDKDF in the germline V gene (reference sequence). The CDR3 DNA is TGTGCCACCAGCAGAGGAAAGTTCGAGGGGGCGAACACCGGGGAGCTGTTTTTT. Translation gives CATSRGKFEGANTGELFF.

The genes are TRBV28 and TRBJ2-7, with D tentatively TRBD1 (6 bases). The ends were cut back, 4 bases at V and 2 bases at J, with 12 bases in the middle. Germline V gene data show CDR1 as MDHEN and CDR2 as SYDVKM. The CDR3 length is 14 residues. CDR3 amino acids: CASSSNTGPYEQYF. Written as DNA, the CDR3 is TGTGCCAGCAGTTCAAACACAGGGCCCTACGAGCAGTACTTC. Full variable domain (missing parts from reference TRBV28 and TRBJ2-7): DVKVTQSSRYLVKRTGEKVFLECVQDMDHENMFWYRQDPGLGLRLIYFSYDVKMKEKGDIPEGYSVSREKKERFSLILESASTNQTSMYLCASSSNTGPYEQYFGPGTRLTVT.

The V and J genes are TRBV7-2 and TRBJ2-7; D is ambiguous. The V gene lost 1 base and the J gene lost 2 bases, with 6 bases spanning the gap. CDR1 and CDR2 (germline): SGHTA, FQGNSA. The CDR3 runs 13 residues. As DNA, the CDR3 is TGTGCCAGCAGCTTAGAGGCTACCTACGAGCAGTACTTC. Translated: CASSLEATYEQYF. Using reference TRBV7-2 and TRBJ2-7 for the parts outside the CDR3, the full variable domain is GAGVSQSPSNKVTEKGKDVELRCDPISGHTALYWYRQSLGQGLEFLIYFQGNSAPDKSGLPSDRFSAERTGGSVSTLTIQRTQQEDSAVYLCASSLEATYEQYFGPGTRLTVT.

This clone occurred once. The chain recombines TRBV2 with TRBJ1-5, with 7 bases fitting TRBD1. Germline lookup yields CDR1 SNHLY and CDR2 FYNNEI. The CDR3 is 13 amino acids. With 11 bases clipped from V and 6 bases from J, the junction kept 10 bases outside the gene matches. CDR3 in amino acids: CAGGQDWRQPQHF. The CDR3 DNA follows: TGTGCCGGCGGACAGGACTGGCGTCAGCCCCAGCATTTT.

Concerning this clone: A much larger clone lies a single base off, so this may be a read error. The identical CDR3 is also encoded by other nucleotide sequences in the sample. The rearrangement uses TRBV5-1 and TRBJ1-5; no reliable D call. Germline lookup yields CDR1 SGHRS and CDR2 YFSETQ. The CDR3 runs 14 residues. V was clipped by 0 bases and J by 3 bases, with 7 bases between them. This CDR3 reads CASSLEGNNQPQHF. Written as DNA, the CDR3 is TGCGCCAGCAGCTTGGAAGGTAACAATCAGCCCCAGCATTTT. The variable domain in full, completed from reference TRBV5-1 and TRBJ1-5, reads KAGVTQTPRYLIKTRGQQVTLSCSPISGHRSVSWYQQTPGQGLQFLFEYFSETQRNKGNFPGRFSGRQFSNSRSEMNVSTLELGDSALYLCASSLEGNNQPQHFGDGTRLSIL.

As concerns this clone: The same CDR3 also results from other DNA sequences found in this sample. The V and J genes are TRBV2 and TRBJ2-1; no firm D call. The germline V gene encodes CDR1 SNHLY and CDR2 FYNNEI. The V end was cut by 6 bases, the J end by 8 bases, with 17 bases between. CDR3 size: 14 residues. CDR3: CASSGPAPLDEQFF. CDR3 nucleotide sequence: TGTGCCAGCAGCGGGCCGGCGCCTCTTGATGAGCAGTTCTTC.

The rearrangement links TRBV28 to TRBJ1-3; the D gene is possibly TRBD1 (5 bases). From germline, CDR1 is MDHEN and CDR2 SYDVKM. With 2 bases removed from V and 2 bases from J, the gap between germline ends came to 10 bases. The CDR3 extends over 15 amino acids. The CDR3 protein is CASSLTGTTGNTIYF. The DNA of the CDR3 is TGTGCCAGCAGTTTAACCGGGACCACTGGAAACACCATATATTTT.

The chain couples TRBV27 to TRBJ2-3, with 7 bases that match TRBD2. V lost 7 bases to trimming and J lost 1 base; unmatched junction nucleotides: 23. The CDR3 runs to 20 residues. Germline V gene data show CDR1 as MNHEY and CDR2 as SMNVEV (reference sequence). This CDR3 is CASTDPGAGDRESRTDTQYF. The CDR3 bases are TGTGCCAGCACAGACCCTGGGGCGGGAGATCGGGAGAGTCGCACAGATACGCAGTATTTT.

The V gene is TRBV4-1, the J gene TRBJ2-1, with 7 bases that match TRBD1. Trimming removed 1 base from V and 6 bases from J; junction bases left unmatched: 6. This CDR3 comprises 15 residues. Germline V gene data show CDR1 as MGHRA and CDR2 as YSYEKL. DNA for the CDR3: TGCGCCAGCAGCCAAGGGACAGGCCCCGTCAATGAGCAGTTCTTC. Protein: CASSQGTGPVNEQFF.

The J gene is TRBJ2-3, the V gene TRBV5-5, with D unclear. Germline V gene lookup returns CDR1 SGHKS and CDR2 YYEKEE (reference sequence). Between the trimmed V and J ends, which lost 3 bases and 3 bases, there was a span of 2 bases. The CDR3 contains 11 residues. The CDR3 coding sequence is TGTGCCAGCAGCTGGACAGATACGCAGTATTTT. It encodes CASSWTDTQYF.

V is TRBV19 and J is TRBJ1-5; a weak D match, TRBD1 (6 bases). The CDR3 spans 11 residues. With 11 bases removed from V and 6 bases from J, the gap between germline ends came to 11 bases. Germline V CDR1 and CDR2: LNHDA, SQIVND (reference sequence). CDR3 DNA: TGTGCCGCGGGGGGCGGTCAGCCCCAGCATTTT. It codes for CAAGGGQPQHF.

This chain connects TRBV5-1 to TRBJ2-5, with TRBD2 matching 13 bases. The CDR3 covers 16 residues. V was pared by 2 bases and J by 1 base, with 2 bases of the junction left unmatched. Germline CDR1 and CDR2: SGHRS and YFSETQ. The CDR3 DNA reads TGCGCCAGCAGCTTACTAGCGGGAGGGGGCCAAGAGACCCAGTACTTC. Translating gives CASSLLAGGGQETQYF. The whole variable domain, filled in from reference TRBV5-1 and TRBJ2-5, reads KAGVTQTPRYLIKTRGQQVTLSCSPISGHRSVSWYQQTPGQGLQFLFEYFSETQRNKGNFPGRFSGRQFSNSRSEMNVSTLELGDSALYLCASSLLAGGGQETQYFGPGTRLLVL.

The chain couples TRBV28 to TRBJ2-7; 9 bases agree with TRBD1. V shed 2 bases and J 3 bases; nucleotides not matched to a gene: 8. Per the germline V gene, CDR1 is MDHEN and CDR2 is SYDVKM. This CDR3 spans 16 amino acids. The CDR3 DNA is TGTGCCAGCAGTTTAGGGGGGACAGGGAGAATCTACGAGCAGTACTTC. Translating it yields CASSLGGTGRIYEQYF.

This clone has only one observation. CDR3 sequence: CASSLSVGGFNEQFF. CDR3 DNA: TGTGCCAGCAGCTTGTCGGTTGGTGGATTCAATGAGCAGTTCTTC. The V gene is TRBV11-2, the J gene TRBJ2-1; no clear D gene. V was cut by 3 bases and J by 6 bases, with 15 bases left in between. The CDR3 is 15 residues long. Germline loops: CDR1 SGHAT, CDR2 FQNNGV.

V is TRBV2 and J is TRBJ2-7, with 8 bases that match TRBD2. In germline, CDR1 is SNHLY, CDR2 FYNNEI. This CDR3 has 12 amino acids. The V segment lost 6 bases and the J segment 4 bases; nucleotides outside the gene matches: 2. The CDR3 DNA follows: TGTGCCAGCAGGGGACTAGATTACGAGCAGTACTTC. It yields the protein CASRGLDYEQYF.

The chain carries TRBV9 and TRBJ2-3; D gene ambiguous. Looked up from germline, CDR1 is SGDLS and CDR2 is YYNGEE. The CDR3 extends over 12 amino acids. Trimming left V 0 bases short and J 9 bases short, with 8 bases between. This chain's CDR3 is CASSVEGETQYF. Written as DNA, the CDR3 is TGTGCCAGCAGCGTAGAGGGTGAAACGCAGTATTTT.

The chain uses TRBV6-4 and TRBJ1-5; D not resolved. Germline V gene sequence: CDR1 MRHNA, CDR2 SNTAGT. Trimming shortened V by 0 bases and J by 2 bases, and 5 bases separated the two germline ends. The CDR3 loop spans 14 amino acids. The CDR3 DNA reads as TGTGCCAGCAGTGACTCGGGTGGCAATCAGCCCCAGCATTTT. It yields the protein CASSDSGGNQPQHF.

The chain has TRBV7-2 and TRBJ2-7, with D possibly being TRBD1 or TRBD2 (6 bases each). The CDR3 is 15 amino acids. V was trimmed by 3 bases and J by 2 bases, leaving 14 bases between them. Germline V gives CDR1 SGHTA, CDR2 FQGNSA. This CDR3 reads CASSLGGTPTYEQYF. The CDR3 DNA is TGTGCCAGCAGCTTGGGCGGGACACCAACCTACGAGCAGTACTTC.

The V gene is TRBV27, the J gene TRBJ2-2; D ambiguous. Germline V gene data show CDR1 as MNHEY and CDR2 as SMNVEV (reference sequence). The CDR3 extends over 16 amino acids. Trimming shortened V by 3 bases and J by 3 bases, and 14 bases separated the two germline ends. Here the CDR3 reads CASSLGRGLDTGELFF. CDR3 DNA: TGTGCCAGCAGTTTGGGTAGAGGCCTTGACACCGGGGAGCTGTTTTTT.

This clone has only one observation. V is TRBV5-1 and J is TRBJ2-3, with D perhaps matching TRBD2 (7 bases). Per germline, CDR1 SGHRS and CDR2 YFSETQ. Between the trimmed V and J ends, which lost 0 bases and 4 bases, there was a span of 12 bases. The CDR3 sequence is 15 residues long. The CDR3 DNA sequence: TGCGCCAGCAGCTTGGGCCGGGGGGCCCCAGATACGCAGTATTTT. It specifies CASSLGRGAPDTQYF.

The chain is built from TRBV7-9 and TRBJ2-7; 11 positions agree with TRBD2. Trimming at V came to 0 bases and at J to 2 bases, leaving 3 bases not matched to a gene. Germline CDR1 reads SEHNR; CDR2 reads FQNEAQ (reference sequence). The CDR3 extends over 16 amino acids. CDR3 amino acids: CASSLATGLAAYEQYF. CDR3 nucleotide sequence: TGTGCCAGCAGCTTAGCCACGGGACTAGCGGCCTACGAGCAGTACTTC.

The rearrangement uses TRBV7-2 and TRBJ2-1; TRBD2 matches 10 bases. The CDR3 loop spans 15 amino acids. From germline, CDR1 is SGHTA and CDR2 FQGNSA. After removal of 1 base from V and 8 bases from J, the junction contained 5 bases not matched to a gene. The CDR3 nucleotides read TGTGCCAGCAGCTTAGTGTCTAGCGGGAGTTATGAGCAGTTCTTC. It is translated as CASSLVSSGSYEQFF.

In its sample, this clone was seen many times. This sequence joins TRBV10-1 and TRBJ2-7, with D unresolved. Looked up from germline, CDR1 is WNHNN and CDR2 is SYGVQD (reference sequence). Trimming removed 6 bases at V and 3 bases at J, with 0 bases between. This CDR3 is 9 amino acids long. The CDR3 loop reads CASSYEQYF. In nucleotides, the CDR3 is TGCGCCAGCAGCTACGAGCAGTACTTC.

This chain uses TRBV9 with TRBJ2-7, with D unclear. There are 14 residues in the CDR3. Trimming shortened V by 0 bases and J by 0 bases, and 7 bases separated the two germline ends. Germline CDR1 SGDLS, CDR2 YYNGEE. The CDR3 bases are TGTGCCAGCAGCGTAGGGGCACACTCCTACGAGCAGTACTTC. Its translation: CASSVGAHSYEQYF.